These 27 T cell receptor beta chains share one sample of origin, sequenced in a study of blood T cell repertoires in COVID-19. Measured with immunoSEQ multiplex PCR; TCRdb has only the in-frame clones, and not every one. This table holds about 210,000 clones, about nine tenths found once. Material: peripheral blood. The receptor source for this set is a woman aged 40 to 55 with acute or convalescent COVID-19.

CDR3 in DNA: TGTGCCAGCTCACCCGGGACAGGGGATGGAAACACCATATATTTT. Its protein product is CASSPGTGDGNTIYF. The chain employs TRBV18 and TRBJ1-3; 10 bases align to TRBD1. CDR3 size: 15 residues. J was trimmed by 3 bases and V by 3 bases; bases with no gene match: 2. Germline values: CDR1 KGHSH, CDR2 LQKENI. The whole variable domain, filled in from reference TRBV18 and TRBJ1-3, reads NAGVMQNPRHLVRRRGQEARLRCSPMKGHSHVYWYRQLPEEGLKFMVYLQKENIIDESGMPKERFSAEFPKEGPSILRIQQVVRGDSAAYFCASSPGTGDGNTIYFGEGSWLTVV.

The rearrangement joins TRBV19 to TRBJ1-5, with 9 bases fitting TRBD1. The germline CDR1 and CDR2 sequences are LNHDA and SQIVND (reference sequence). The CDR3 is 17 residues long. V lost 4 bases and J lost 9; bases outside the gene matches: 16. CDR3 DNA sequence: TGTGCCAGTAGTAAAGGTACCGGGACAGGGTTCATGGGGCCCCAGCATTTT. Its translation: CASSKGTGTGFMGPQHF.

In DNA, the CDR3 is TGTGCCAGCAGCCGGGGGGGGAACAATGAGCAGTTCTTC. Residues: CASSRGGNNEQFF. J is TRBJ2-1 and V is TRBV11-2; 8 nucleotides line up with TRBD2. With 5 bases clipped from V and 5 bases from J, the junction kept 2 bases outside the gene matches. This CDR3 is 13 amino acids long. CDR1 is SGHAT and CDR2 is FQNNGV in the germline V gene.

This clone appeared a few times. The J gene is TRBJ1-6, the V gene TRBV27; D uncertain. Germline values: CDR1 MNHEY, CDR2 SMNVEV (reference sequence). Trimming shortened V by 6 bases and J by 6 bases, and 6 bases separated the two germline ends. This CDR3 spans 12 amino acids. The CDR3 nucleotides read TGTGCCAGCAGCCCCATTAATTCACCCCTCCACTTT. Protein: CASSPINSPLHF.

This clone was counted only a few times. The chain's CDR3 is CASSDLKTGELFF. The CDR3 nucleotides read TGTGCCAGCAGTGACCTAAAAACCGGGGAGCTGTTTTTT. The rearrangement links TRBV6-4 to TRBJ2-2, with unresolved D. V lost 2 bases and J 5 bases, leaving 6 bases between the germline ends. Per germline, CDR1 MRHNA and CDR2 SNTAGT. The CDR3 spans 13 residues.

The V call is TRBV4-2, the J call TRBJ2-1, with D perhaps matching TRBD2 (5 bases). Germline lookup yields CDR1 LGHNA and CDR2 YNFKEQ. The CDR3 is made up of 14 amino acids. Trimming shortened V by 1 base and J by 10 bases, and 14 bases separated the two germline ends. The CDR3 coding sequence is TGTGCCAGCAGCCAAGGCGATACCCGAGGGGAGCAGTTCTTC. It encodes CASSQGDTRGEQFF.

This clone was picked up a small number of times. CDR3 nucleotides: TGCGCCAGCTCCAAGACAGGGGTGCATGAAAAACTGTTTTTT. This codes for CASSKTGVHEKLFF. The rearrangement uses TRBV5-1 and TRBJ1-4, with 8 bases aligning to TRBD1. The CDR3 length is 14 residues. Germline trimming cut 7 bases from V and 6 bases from J; bases unmatched to any gene: 8. Germline V gene lookup returns CDR1 SGHRS and CDR2 YFSETQ.

This clone was recorded only once. This sequence joins TRBV27 and TRBJ2-3, with 8 bases that match TRBD2. Germline assignment: CDR1 MNHEY and CDR2 SMNVEV (reference sequence). J gave up 4 bases and V 6 bases, and 12 bases lay outside the gene matches. The CDR3 sequence is 16 residues long. The CDR3 nucleotides are TGTGCCAGCAGACCAGTATGGACTAGCTTCGCAGATACGCAGTATTTT. Its translation: CASRPVWTSFADTQYF.

The J gene is TRBJ2-5, the V gene TRBV3-1 (or the pseudogene TRBV3-2); 9 bases map to TRBD2. CDR1 is LGHDT and CDR2 is YNNKEL in the germline V gene (reference sequence). The CDR3 covers 15 residues. The junction had 6 bases not matched to a gene; V was cut back by 1 base and J by 6 bases. CDR3 protein: CASSQAAGGRKTQYF. The CDR3 DNA reads as TGTGCCAGCAGCCAAGCGGCGGGGGGGCGGAAGACCCAGTACTTC.

V gene TRBV29-1 combines with J gene TRBJ1-4; maybe TRBD1 (5 bases). The CDR3 has 14 residues. The germline gives CDR1 SQVTM, CDR2 ANQGSEA. Between the trimmed V and J ends, which lost 6 bases and 4 bases, there was a span of 15 bases. As DNA, the CDR3 is TGCAGCGTCGGTCGGGGGGGGTATAATGAAAAACTGTTTTTT. Amino acid sequence: CSVGRGGYNEKLFF.

The chain's CDR3 is CASSSRTENTEAFF. The CDR3 DNA sequence: TGTGCCAGCAGCTCGCGGACAGAGAACACTGAAGCTTTCTTT. This chain uses TRBV3-1 (or the pseudogene TRBV3-2) with TRBJ1-1, with D perhaps matching TRBD1 (6 bases). The germline V gene has CDR1 LGHDT and CDR2 YNNKEL (reference sequence). The CDR3 spans 14 residues. With 5 bases removed from V and 1 base from J, the gap between germline ends came to 11 bases.

In DNA form, the CDR3 reads TGTGCCAGCAGTCTGGCTGTGCAAGAGACCCAGTACTTC. This encodes CASSLAVQETQYF. The chain carries TRBV2 and TRBJ2-5, with D unresolved. CDR3 length equals 13 residues. Germline CDR1 and CDR2: SNHLY and FYNNEI. V dropped 5 bases and J dropped 2 bases, with 9 bases sitting between them.

In this sample, this clone turned up once. The chain joins TRBV25-1 to TRBJ2-3; D perhaps matches TRBD2 (5 bases). The length of the CDR3 is 16 residues. V was trimmed by 6 bases and J by 2 bases, leaving 18 bases between them. CDR1 is MGHDK, CDR2 SYGVNS, per germline. CDR3 residues: CASSPLRVGFTDTQYF. The DNA for the CDR3 is TGTGCCAGCAGCCCCCTGAGGGTCGGCTTCACAGATACGCAGTATTTT.

This chain connects TRBV18 to TRBJ1-4; D is unclear. Between the trimmed V and J ends, which lost 1 base and 0 bases, there was a span of 6 bases. The CDR3 has 15 amino acids. Germline CDR1 and CDR2: KGHSH and LQKENI. Here the CDR3 reads CASSPQRPTNEKLFF. The DNA of the CDR3 is TGTGCCAGCTCACCACAGCGGCCAACTAATGAAAAACTGTTTTTT.

This chain joins TRBV5-4 and TRBJ1-1, with a tentative D call TRBD1 (6 bases). CDR1 and CDR2 (germline): SGHNT, YYREEE (reference sequence). CDR3 length: 12 amino acids. V lost 4 bases to trimming and J lost 7 bases, with 11 bases between them. The DNA of the CDR3 is TGTGCCAGCAGCCTTACAGGGAATGAAGCTTTCTTT. It yields the protein CASSLTGNEAFF.

The chain uses TRBV5-1 and TRBJ1-1; 9 bases agree with TRBD1. Trimming cost V 4 bases and J 11 bases; bases outside gene matches: 12. The CDR3 runs 14 residues. Germline V gene sequence: CDR1 SGHRS, CDR2 YFSETQ. This CDR3 is CASSTGTGLSDAFF. DNA of the CDR3: TGCGCCAGCAGCACCGGGACAGGGCTTTCGGACGCTTTCTTT.

The gene calls are TRBV29-1 and TRBJ1-1; 10 bases are shared with TRBD1. In germline, CDR1 is SQVTM, CDR2 ANQGSEA. The CDR3 covers 15 residues. Trimming at V came to 3 bases and at J to 5 bases, leaving 9 bases not matched to a gene. The CDR3 nucleotides are TGCAGCGTTGATAGGATCGGACAGGGGGTAACTGAAGCTTTCTTT. This codes for CSVDRIGQGVTEAFF. The variable domain in full, completed from reference TRBV29-1 and TRBJ1-1, reads SAVISQKPSRDICQRGTSLTIQCQVDSQVTMMFWYRQQPGQSLTLIATANQGSEATYESGFVIDKFPISRPNLTFSTLTVSNMSPEDSSIYLCSVDRIGQGVTEAFFGQGTRLTVV.

J is TRBJ1-1 and V is TRBV7-9, with 8 bases identical to TRBD1. Germline V lookup: CDR1 SEHNR, CDR2 FQNEAQ (reference sequence). The ends lost 3 bases at V and 13 bases at J; junction bases unmatched: 4. This CDR3 is built from 11 residues. The CDR3 reads CASSFRGQDFF. CDR3 bases: TGTGCCAGCAGCTTCAGGGGGCAAGATTTCTTT.

This chain connects TRBV6-5 to TRBJ1-1; 7 bases are shared with TRBD1. Trimming removed 6 bases from V and 5 bases from J; junction bases left unmatched: 12. CDR1 MNHEY and CDR2 SVGAGI come from the germline V gene. The CDR3 spans 15 residues. CDR3 DNA sequence: TGTGCCAGCAGATCTACCCAACAGGGGTTAACTGAAGCTTTCTTT. Its protein is CASRSTQQGLTEAFF.

This clone was observed a few times. The genes are TRBV29-1 and TRBJ1-2; TRBD1 agrees at 8 bases. CDR1 is SQVTM, CDR2 ANQGSEA, per germline. The CDR3 has 12 amino acids. V shed 4 bases and J 8 bases; nucleotides not matched to a gene: 6. The CDR3 nucleotides read TGCAGCGTTGCTCCCAGGGGGCTAGGCTACACCTTC. This sequence encodes CSVAPRGLGYTF.

The V gene is TRBV19, the J gene TRBJ2-4; TRBD1 matches at 7 bases. The CDR3 length is 16 residues. Germline values: CDR1 LNHDA, CDR2 SQIVND (reference sequence). V shed 6 bases and J 3 bases; nucleotides not matched to a gene: 11. CDR3 coding DNA: TGTGCCAGTAGATCCCCTCTAAGGGACAGCAAAAACATTCAGTACTTC. It specifies CASRSPLRDSKNIQYF.

The rearrangement uses TRBV5-1 and TRBJ2-3; D might be TRBD2 (6 bases). The CDR3 is made up of 15 amino acids. In germline, CDR1 is SGHRS, CDR2 YFSETQ. The V end lost 2 bases, the J end lost 0 bases, and 10 bases lay between the germline ends. CDR3 bases: TGCGCCAGCAGCTTTAGCGGACCTAGCACAGATACGCAGTATTTT. This sequence encodes CASSFSGPSTDTQYF.

The chain has TRBV6-5 and TRBJ1-3, with D maybe TRBD1 (6 bases). The germline CDR1 and CDR2 sequences are MNHEY and SVGAGI. V dropped 6 bases and J dropped 4 bases, with 13 bases sitting between them. CDR3 size: 14 residues. The CDR3, as DNA: TGTGCCAGCAGCCGGGGACAATACGGAAACACCATATATTTT. Translated, it gives CASSRGQYGNTIYF.

This chain uses TRBV7-8 with TRBJ1-2, with D perhaps TRBD1 (5 bases). Trimming cost V 3 bases and J 4 bases, with 18 bases left between them. Germline V gene sequence: CDR1 SGHVS, CDR2 FQNEAQ. The CDR3 loop spans 16 amino acids. This CDR3 reads CASSFGAVRGSYGYTF. The CDR3 DNA follows: TGTGCCAGCAGCTTTGGTGCAGTCCGGGGGAGCTATGGCTACACCTTC.

The chain carries TRBV6-5 and TRBJ2-7; D not resolved. Trimming removed 5 bases from V and 2 bases from J, with 16 bases in between. The V gene's germline CDR1 is MNHEY and CDR2 SVGAGI. The CDR3 covers 15 residues. The CDR3 nucleotides read TGTGCCAGCAGTCCCGATCCTAGTAAACCCTACGAGCAGTACGTC. This translates into CASSPDPSKPYEQYV.

This chain links TRBV9 with TRBJ2-2, with TRBD2 matching over 14 bases. Trimming cost V 2 bases and J 5 bases; bases outside gene matches: 5. In germline, CDR1 is SGDLS, CDR2 YYNGEE. The CDR3 sequence is 17 residues long. The CDR3 nucleotides read TGTGCCAGCAGCGTGGGACTAGCGGGGGCGAGAACCGGGGAGCTGTTTTTT. Encoded protein: CASSVGLAGARTGELFF. Using reference TRBV9 and TRBJ2-2 for the parts outside the CDR3, the full variable domain is DSGVTQTPKHLITATGQRVTLRCSPRSGDLSVYWYQQSLDQGLQFLIQYYNGEERAKGNILERFSAQQFPDLHSELNLSSLELGDSALYFCASSVGLAGARTGELFFGEGSRLTVL.

The table lists this clone with a few counts. The rearrangement joins TRBV5-1 to TRBJ2-2; 7 positions agree with TRBD2. CDR3 length: 18 residues. The V and J ends lost 6 bases and 0 bases, in that order; junction bases with no gene match: 14. From germline, CDR1 is SGHRS and CDR2 YFSETQ. The CDR3 spells CASTPSGAYTPNTGELFF. For the CDR3, the DNA is TGCGCCAGCACCCCCAGCGGGGCTTACACGCCGAACACCGGGGAGCTGTTTTTT. The variable domain in full, with the rest retrieved from reference TRBV5-1 and TRBJ2-2, is KAGVTQTPRYLIKTRGQQVTLSCSPISGHRSVSWYQQTPGQGLQFLFEYFSETQRNKGNFPGRFSGRQFSNSRSEMNVSTLELGDSALYLCASTPSGAYTPNTGELFFGEGSRLTVL.